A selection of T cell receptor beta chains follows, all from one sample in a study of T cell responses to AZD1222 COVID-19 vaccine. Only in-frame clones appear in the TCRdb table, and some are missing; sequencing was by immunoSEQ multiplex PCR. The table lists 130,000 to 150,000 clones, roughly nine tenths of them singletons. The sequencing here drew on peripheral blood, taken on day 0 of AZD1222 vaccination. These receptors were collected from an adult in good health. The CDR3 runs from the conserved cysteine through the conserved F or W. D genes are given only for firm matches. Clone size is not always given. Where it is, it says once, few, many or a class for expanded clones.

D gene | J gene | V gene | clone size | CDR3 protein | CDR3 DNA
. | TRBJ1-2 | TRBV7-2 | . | CASSPTPTGGYTF | TGTGCCAGCAGCCCGACCCCCACGGGGGGCTACACCTTC
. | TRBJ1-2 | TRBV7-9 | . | CASSLDEGPSRGYTF | TGTGCCAGCAGCTTAGATGAAGGGCCTTCGCGTGGCTACACCTTC
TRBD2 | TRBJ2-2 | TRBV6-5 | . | CASKGGGAGGELFF | TGTGCCAGCAAAGGCGGGGGGGCTGGCGGGGAGCTGTTTTTT
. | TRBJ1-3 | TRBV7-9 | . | CASSSDRHSGNTIYF | TGTGCCAGCAGTTCCGACAGACACTCTGGAAACACCATATATTTT
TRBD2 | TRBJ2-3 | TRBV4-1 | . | CASSHRAGGDTQYF | TGCGCCAGCAGCCATCGAGCGGGGGGGGATACGCAGTATTTT
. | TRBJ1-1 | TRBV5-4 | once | CASSPGGFRQMNTEAFF | TGTGCCAGCAGCCCGGGTGGGTTCCGGCAGATGAACACTGAAGCTTTCTTT
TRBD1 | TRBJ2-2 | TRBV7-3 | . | CASSPGTGGGNTGELFF | TGTGCCAGCAGCCCCGGGACAGGGGGCGGGAACACCGGGGAGCTGTTTTTT
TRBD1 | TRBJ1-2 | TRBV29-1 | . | CSVEWAGGKTNYGYTF | TGCAGCGTTGAATGGGCAGGGGGCAAAACTAACTATGGCTACACCTTC
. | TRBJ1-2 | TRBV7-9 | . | CASSFVTLSPLNYGYTF | TGTGCCAGCAGCTTCGTAACCCTTTCCCCATTAAACTATGGCTACACCTTC
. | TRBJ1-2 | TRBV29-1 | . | CSVHKMNYGYTF | TGCAGCGTTCATAAAATGAACTATGGCTACACCTTC
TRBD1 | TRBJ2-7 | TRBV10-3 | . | CAITPGTETYEQYF | TGTGCCATCACCCCCGGGACAGAGACCTACGAGCAGTACTTC
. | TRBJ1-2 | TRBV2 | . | CASTRGGGRGYTF | TGTGCCAGCACCCGCGGAGGGGGACGCGGCTACACCTTC
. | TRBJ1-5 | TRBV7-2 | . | CASSLGRGGDQPQHF | TGTGCCAGCAGCTTAGGTCGAGGTGGGGACCAGCCCCAGCATTTT
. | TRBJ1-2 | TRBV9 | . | CASSVFSGDYGYTF | TGTGCCAGCAGCGTTTTTAGTGGGGACTATGGCTACACCTTC
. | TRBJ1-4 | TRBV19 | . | CASSGGHQGTNEKLFF | TGTGCCAGTAGTGGGGGCCACCAGGGGACTAATGAAAAACTGTTTTTT